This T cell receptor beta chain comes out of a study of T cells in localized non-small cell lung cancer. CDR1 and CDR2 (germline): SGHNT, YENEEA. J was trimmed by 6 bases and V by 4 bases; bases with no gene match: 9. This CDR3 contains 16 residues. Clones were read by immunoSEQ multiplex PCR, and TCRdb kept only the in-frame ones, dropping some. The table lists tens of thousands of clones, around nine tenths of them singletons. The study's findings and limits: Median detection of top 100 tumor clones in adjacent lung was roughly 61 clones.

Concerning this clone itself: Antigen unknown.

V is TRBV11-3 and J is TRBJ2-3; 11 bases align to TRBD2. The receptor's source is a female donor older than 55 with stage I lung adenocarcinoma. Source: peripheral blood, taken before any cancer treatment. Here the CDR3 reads CASSSSSGGASDTQYF. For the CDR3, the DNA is TGTGCCAGCAGCTCAAGTAGCGGGGGGGCCTCGGATACGCAGTATTTT.